A selection of T cell receptor beta chains follows, all from one sample in a study of regulatory T cells in long-lasting Graves disease. TCRdb ran MiXCR on the multiplex PCR reads and lists one entry per CDR3 protein. The table shows hundreds of thousands of distinct CDR3 sequences, with approximately 13% occurring only once. The data were also submitted as part of a second study, on T cells in Graves' hyperthyroidism and ophthalmopathy.

The sequencing here drew on peripheral blood mononuclear cells (PBMCs), taken at new diagnosis, from a patient treated with antithyroid drugs. All receptors come from a man aged 25-40 years with Graves disease. Each CDR3 is given with its conserved first and last residue. A D gene is named only where the DNA matches it firmly. Not all rows give a size; the values are once, few, many and, for expanded clones, a class.

abundance: many
d_gene: NA
j_gene: TRBJ2-7
v_gene: TRBV5-1
CDR3aa: CASSLSLKGEQYF
CDR3nt: TGTGCCAGCAGCTTGAGCCTTAAAGGCGAGCAGTACTTC

abundance: many
d_gene: TRBD2
j_gene: TRBJ2-7
v_gene: TRBV30
CDR3aa: CAWSVIAGEQYF
CDR3nt: TGTGCCTGGAGTGTGATAGCGGGTGAGCAGTACTTC

abundance: NA
d_gene: NA
j_gene: TRBJ2-5
v_gene: TRBV5-5
CDR3aa: CASSMAGEGGQETQYF
CDR3nt: TGTGCCAGCAGCATGGCAGGGGAAGGGGGACAAGAGACCCAGTACTTC

abundance: many
d_gene: NA
j_gene: TRBJ2-7
v_gene: TRBV7-9
CDR3aa: CASSLDMLTYEQYF
CDR3nt: TGTGCCAGCAGCTTAGACATGTTAACCTACGAGCAGTACTTC

abundance: many
d_gene: TRBD1
j_gene: TRBJ2-1
v_gene: TRBV24-1
CDR3aa: CATSDPQGQGAGNEQFF
CDR3nt: TGTGCCACCAGTGATCCGCAGGGCCAGGGGGCCGGGAATGAGCAGTTCTTC

abundance: NA
d_gene: TRBD2
j_gene: TRBJ2-7
v_gene: TRBV3-1
CDR3aa: CASSRETSGPRYF
CDR3nt: TGTGCCAGCAGCCGGGAGACTAGCGGGCCCCGGTACTTC

abundance: NA
d_gene: NA
j_gene: TRBJ2-6
v_gene: TRBV29-1
CDR3aa: CSVHSGANVLTF
CDR3nt: TGCAGCGTCCATTCTGGGGCCAACGTCCTGACTTTC

abundance: NA
d_gene: TRBD2
j_gene: TRBJ2-1
v_gene: TRBV27
CDR3aa: CASSLVSGRGGNEQFF
CDR3nt: TGTGCCAGCAGTTTAGTTAGCGGGAGGGGGGGCAATGAGCAGTTCTTC

abundance: many
d_gene: TRBD1
j_gene: TRBJ2-7
v_gene: TRBV12-3/TRBV12-4
CDR3aa: CASAKDRVRLLSYEQYF
CDR3nt: TGTGCCAGCGCGAAGGACAGGGTAAGGCTGTTGTCCTACGAGCAGTACTTC

abundance: many
d_gene: NA
j_gene: TRBJ2-7
v_gene: TRBV12-3/TRBV12-4
CDR3aa: CASSYGRLRTYEQYF
CDR3nt: TGTGCCAGCAGTTACGGACGACTCCGTACCTACGAGCAGTACTTC

abundance: few
d_gene: TRBD2
j_gene: TRBJ2-7
v_gene: TRBV12-3/TRBV12-4
CDR3aa: CASSSRTSGSVAEQYF
CDR3nt: TGTGCCAGCAGTTCTCGGACTAGCGGGAGCGTTGCCGAGCAGTACTTC

abundance: NA
d_gene: TRBD2
j_gene: TRBJ2-7
v_gene: TRBV6-5
CDR3aa: CASSFSLEREGHEQYF
CDR3nt: TGTGCCAGCAGTTTCTCTCTAGAGCGGGAGGGCCACGAGCAGTACTTC

abundance: many
d_gene: NA
j_gene: TRBJ2-1
v_gene: TRBV20-1
CDR3aa: CSAREIAAPRYNEQFF
CDR3nt: TGCAGTGCTAGAGAAATAGCCGCCCCACGTTACAATGAGCAGTTCTTC

abundance: few
d_gene: TRBD1
j_gene: TRBJ2-1
v_gene: TRBV6-1
CDR3aa: CASSRRDRGGNEQFF
CDR3nt: TGTGCCAGCAGTCGCCGGGACAGGGGAGGCAATGAGCAGTTCTTC

abundance: many
d_gene: NA
j_gene: TRBJ2-4
v_gene: TRBV6-2/TRBV6-3
CDR3aa: CASSEQAKNIQYF
CDR3nt: TGTGCCAGCAGTGAACAGGCCAAAAACATTCAGTACTTC

abundance: many
d_gene: NA
j_gene: TRBJ2-1
v_gene: TRBV29-1
CDR3aa: CSAGWGAWEQFF
CDR3nt: TGCAGCGCTGGCTGGGGGGCTTGGGAGCAGTTCTTC